This TCR beta chain was sequenced for a study of cytomegalovirus exposure and HLA in healthy donors. This clone appeared a few times. The V and J ends lost 4 bases and 7 bases, in that order; junction bases with no gene match: 6. Germline CDR1 SGHRS, CDR2 YFSETQ. This CDR3 comprises 15 residues. The PCR had 60 Vbeta and 13 Jbeta primers. Assay used: immunoSEQ multiplex PCR; TCRdb lists only in-frame clones, some missing. The sample consists of 150,000 to 200,000 clones, less than 90% of them appearing once. The material sequenced was PBMCs. The rearrangement joins TRBV5-1 to TRBJ2-4; 12 positions match TRBD1. This TCR was recovered from a girl between 10 and 17 years old in good health and CMV-seropositive. This CDR3 is CASSASGTGGNIQYF. CDR3 coding DNA: TGCGCCAGCAGCGCATCCGGGACAGGGGGCAACATTCAGTACTTC.